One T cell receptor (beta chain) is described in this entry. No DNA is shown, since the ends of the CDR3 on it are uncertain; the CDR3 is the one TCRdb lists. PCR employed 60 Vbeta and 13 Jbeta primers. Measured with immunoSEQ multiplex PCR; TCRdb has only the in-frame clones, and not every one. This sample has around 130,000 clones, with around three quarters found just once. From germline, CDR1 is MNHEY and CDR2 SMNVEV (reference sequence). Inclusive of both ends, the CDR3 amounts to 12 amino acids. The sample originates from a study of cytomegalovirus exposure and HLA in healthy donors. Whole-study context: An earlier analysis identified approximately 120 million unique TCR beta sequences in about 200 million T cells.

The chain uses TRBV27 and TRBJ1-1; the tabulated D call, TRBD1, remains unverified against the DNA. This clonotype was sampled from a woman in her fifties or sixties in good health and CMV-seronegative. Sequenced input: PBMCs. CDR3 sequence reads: CASSFGQGTPFF.